This T cell receptor beta chain was found in a study of cytotoxic CD8 clonotypes in ibrutinib-treated CLL. Overall study findings and caveats: The study found clonality rose at ibrutinib response, then fell toward baseline at progression.

TCRdb keeps only in-frame clones here, not all; method: immunoSEQ multiplex PCR. The data show 60,000 to 75,000 clones, 90% seen once. The V and J ends lost 4 bases and 0 bases respectively, with 15 bases between them. CDR3 length: 17 residues. Looked up from germline, CDR1 is SGHVS and CDR2 is FNYEAQ. This clone was seen a single time. Its antigen remains unidentified. Sequencing was performed on PBMCs, taken after 12 months of ibrutinib treatment. The chain recombines TRBV7-6 with TRBJ2-2; D gene unclear. The TCR sequence derives from a human donor with chronic lymphocytic leukemia. DNA of the CDR3: TGTGCCAGCAGCTCCCCTGGCGGCGGCACGAACACCGGGGAGCTGTTTTTT. This translates into CASSSPGGGTNTGELFF.